These 2 T cell receptor beta chains were sequenced from one sample in a study of T cell responses to AZD1222 COVID-19 vaccine. Assay used: immunoSEQ multiplex PCR; TCRdb lists only in-frame clones, some missing. The sample contains 160,000 or so clones, about 90% of which appear only once. The sample consisted of peripheral blood, taken on day 0 of MenACWY control vaccination. The origin of the receptors is an adult in good health.

V gene TRBV19 combines with J gene TRBJ1-1, with D tentatively TRBD1 (6 bases). The germline CDR1 and CDR2 sequences are LNHDA and SQIVND (reference sequence). The V and J ends lost 8 bases and 0 bases respectively, with 16 bases between them. There are 15 residues in the CDR3. The CDR3 sequence: CASLSRQVMNTEAFF. In DNA, the CDR3 is TGTGCCAGTCTGTCTAGACAGGTCATGAACACTGAAGCTTTCTTT.

This clone came up once. The CDR3 sequence is CASSPSAGPGELFF. For the CDR3, the DNA is TGTGCCAGCTCACCCTCGGCAGGGCCGGGGGAGCTGTTTTTT. V is TRBV18 and J is TRBJ2-2, with a weak D call TRBD1 (5 bases). Looked up from germline, CDR1 is KGHSH and CDR2 is LQKENI. Trimming removed 3 bases from V and 8 bases from J, with 13 bases in between. The CDR3 has 14 residues.